A single sample gave rise to the 31 T cell receptor beta chains below, sequenced in a study of shared clonotypes between healthy human individuals. TCRdb keeps only in-frame clones here, not all; method: immunoSEQ multiplex PCR. The sample has 600,000 to 800,000 clones, about two thirds seen once. The sequencing sample was made of memory CD4+ T cells sorted from blood. Sample subset: CD45RA-negative fraction. These receptors all come from a woman in her thirties in good health.

The genes are TRBV28 and TRBJ1-5; D unclear. The CDR3 totals 15 residues. The V gene's germline CDR1 is MDHEN and CDR2 SYDVKM. V dropped 5 bases and J dropped 3 bases, with 14 bases sitting between them. The CDR3 nucleotides read TGTGCCAGCAGTCTCCTCGGCAGCAACAATCAGCCCCAGCATTTT. Its translation: CASSLLGSNNQPQHF.

In its sample, this clone was seen once. This chain connects TRBV25-1 to TRBJ2-5, with TRBD2 identical over 8 bases. Germline V CDR1 and CDR2: MGHDK, SYGVNS. The trim removed 0 bases at V and 11 bases at J, leaving 11 bases unmatched. This CDR3 is built from 15 residues. Here the CDR3 DNA reads TGTGCCAGCAGTGAATATAGCGGGACGGGGGGTGAGCAGTACTTC. Translating gives CASSEYSGTGGEQYF. Complete variable domain (other parts from reference TRBV25-1 and TRBJ2-5): EADIYQTPRYLVIGTGKKITLECSQTMGHDKMYWYQQDPGMELHLIHYSYGVNSTEKGDLSSESTVSRIRTEHFPLTLESARPSHTSQYLCASSEYSGTGGEQYFGPGTRLLVL.

Only a few counts were recorded for this clone. The rearrangement joins TRBV5-5 to TRBJ2-7, with TRBD2 matching 8 bases. The V gene end was trimmed by 3 bases and the J gene end by 4 bases; junction bases not matched to a gene: 6. Germline loops: CDR1 SGHKS, CDR2 YYEKEE (reference sequence). The length of the CDR3 is 14 residues. CDR3 loop: CASSSGLAGYEQYF. CDR3 in DNA: TGTGCCAGCAGCTCTGGACTAGCTGGGTACGAGCAGTACTTC.

For the CDR3, the DNA is TGTGCCAGCGGTCGGGACAGTAGCACAGATACGCAGTATTTT. Protein product: CASGRDSSTDTQYF. V gene TRBV7-6 combines with J gene TRBJ2-3, with 7 bases identical to TRBD1. This CDR3 comprises 14 residues. J lost 0 bases, V lost 8 bases, and 5 bases had no gene match. The V gene's germline CDR1 is SGHVS and CDR2 FNYEAQ.

The chain has TRBV7-8 and TRBJ2-7, with D possibly matching TRBD1 (6 bases). Trimming pared 5 bases from V and 2 bases from J, leaving 10 bases between. CDR1 is SGHVS and CDR2 is FQNEAQ in the germline V gene. CDR3 length: 13 amino acids. The CDR3 region is CASSPGHTYEQYF. The CDR3 DNA reads TGTGCCAGCAGCCCGGGACATACCTACGAGCAGTACTTC.

J is TRBJ1-1 and V is TRBV18, with D possibly being TRBD1 (5 bases). Germline V gives CDR1 KGHSH, CDR2 LQKENI. CDR3 length: 13 amino acids. V lost 7 bases and J lost 1, with 10 bases in between. CDR3 nucleotides: TGTGCCAGCTGCCCGACAGAGAACACTGAAGCTTTCTTT. Its protein product is CASCPTENTEAFF.

CDR3 in amino acids: CASSQVSRGETQYF. The DNA for the CDR3 is TGTGCCAGCAGTCAAGTCAGCCGGGGAGAGACCCAGTACTTC. This sequence joins TRBV21-1 and TRBJ2-5; the D call in the table, TRBD2, was not verified against the DNA. TRBV21-1 is listed as a pseudogene. CDR3 size: 14 residues.

Of note for this clone: This sample also contains other DNA sequences that code for the same CDR3. The CDR3 sequence: CASSPLDSPYEQYF. The CDR3 DNA reads as TGTGCCAGCAGTCCCCTGGACTCTCCCTACGAGCAGTACTTC. The V and J genes are TRBV27 and TRBJ2-7; maybe TRBD2 (5 bases). V was clipped by 5 bases and J by 2 bases, with 13 bases between them. Germline-derived CDR1 and CDR2 are MNHEY and SMNVEV (reference sequence). The length of the CDR3 is 14 residues.

This chain uses TRBV6-1 with TRBJ2-1; D possibly corresponds to TRBD2 (6 bases). CDR3 size: 15 residues. The V and J ends lost 5 bases and 7 bases respectively, with 18 bases between them. In germline, CDR1 is MNHNS, CDR2 SASEGT. The CDR3 DNA is TGTGCCAGCAGTCTCGTCGGGGGAGAGGGAAATGAGCAGTTCTTC. Its translation: CASSLVGGEGNEQFF.

This clone was seen only a few times. The J gene is TRBJ1-4, the V gene TRBV15; the D gene is possibly TRBD1 (6 bases). Looked up from germline, CDR1 is LNHNV and CDR2 is YYDKDF (reference sequence). CDR3 length: 16 amino acids. Between the trimmed V and J ends, which lost 0 bases and 8 bases, there was a span of 16 bases. The CDR3 region has the DNA TGTGCCACCAGCAGAGATTCGGGGGGCGCTCGGGAAAAACTGTTTTTT. Translated: CATSRDSGGAREKLFF.

The CDR3 spells CASSTITSGDYNEQFF. In DNA, the CDR3 is TGTGCCAGCAGCACTATTACTAGCGGAGATTACAATGAGCAGTTCTTC. The V call is TRBV7-8, the J call TRBJ2-1; 8 bases are shared with TRBD2. Germline V CDR1 and CDR2: SGHVS, FQNEAQ. The V and J ends lost 5 bases and 4 bases, in that order; junction bases with no gene match: 10. The CDR3 is 16 residues long.

This clone turned up a few times. The V and J genes are TRBV7-2 and TRBJ1-5; D unresolved. The CDR3 sequence is 15 residues long. Germline V CDR1 and CDR2: SGHTA, FQGNSA. Trimming stripped 5 bases from V and 6 bases from J, with 17 bases between. The chain's CDR3 is CASSPSFVSVQPQHF. As DNA, the CDR3 is TGTGCCAGCAGCCCCTCATTCGTAAGCGTTCAGCCCCAGCATTTT.

This chain joins TRBV6-1 and TRBJ2-3, with 9 bases aligning to TRBD2. The CDR3 is 15 residues long. V gave up 2 bases and J gave up 4 bases; unmatched junction bases: 4. Germline V gives CDR1 MNHNS, CDR2 SASEGT. The CDR3 loop reads CASSERAGGPDTQYF. CDR3 DNA: TGTGCCAGCAGTGAAAGGGCGGGAGGGCCAGATACGCAGTATTTT.

This chain connects TRBV15 to TRBJ1-2; D is unresolved. Germline loops: CDR1 LNHNV, CDR2 YYDKDF (reference sequence). There are 15 residues in the CDR3. V was trimmed by 3 bases and J by 4 bases, leaving 15 bases between them. The CDR3 region has the DNA TGTGCCACCAGCAGTGGTCCCACAGTCTCCTATGGCTACACCTTC. It codes for CATSSGPTVSYGYTF.

The J gene is TRBJ2-7, the V gene TRBV28; D uncertain. The CDR3 has 11 amino acids. Germline CDR1 is MDHEN and CDR2 is SYDVKM. V lost 6 bases to trimming and J lost 6 bases, with 9 bases between them. CDR3 bases: TGTGCCAGCAGCGTCGGGCTCGAGCAGTACTTC. As protein: CASSVGLEQYF. Full variable domain (outside the CDR3, taken from reference TRBV28 and TRBJ2-7): DVKVTQSSRYLVKRTGEKVFLECVQDMDHENMFWYRQDPGLGLRLIYFSYDVKMKEKGDIPEGYSVSREKKERFSLILESASTNQTSMYLCASSVGLEQYFGPGTRLTVT.

This clone was recorded once. The chain joins TRBV28 to TRBJ2-6; D is ambiguous. Germline V gene data show CDR1 as MDHEN and CDR2 as SYDVKM. CDR3 length equals 15 residues. Trimming stripped 3 bases from V and 0 bases from J, with 6 bases between. DNA of the CDR3: TGTGCCAGCAGTTTGCACAGCTCTGGGGCCAACGTCCTGACTTTC. This gives the protein CASSLHSSGANVLTF.

The CDR3 protein is CASSAGTGNYEQYF. The CDR3 DNA reads TGTGCCAGCAGTGCCGGGACAGGGAACTACGAGCAGTACTTC. The chain employs TRBV28 and TRBJ2-7; 9 bases fit TRBD1. The length of the CDR3 is 14 residues. Germline CDR1 and CDR2: MDHEN and SYDVKM. The trim removed 5 bases at V and 3 bases at J, leaving 5 bases unmatched.

The chain uses TRBV27 and TRBJ2-1, with 10 bases lining up with TRBD1. The CDR3 runs to 15 residues. The V gene end was trimmed by 10 bases and the J gene end by 6 bases; junction bases not matched to a gene: 12. CDR1 MNHEY and CDR2 SMNVEV come from the germline V gene (reference sequence). CDR3 in amino acids: CATRSTGTGVNEQFF. Written as DNA, the CDR3 is TGTGCCACCCGTTCCACCGGGACAGGGGTCAATGAGCAGTTCTTC.

Only a few counts were recorded for this clone. V gene TRBV27 combines with J gene TRBJ2-3, with TRBD1 matching over 7 bases. This CDR3 is built from 14 residues. CDR1 is MNHEY, CDR2 SMNVEV, per germline (reference sequence). With 3 bases clipped from V and 3 bases from J, the junction kept 3 bases outside the gene matches. The CDR3 DNA follows: TGTGCCAGCAGTTTGACAGGGATGACAGATACGCAGTATTTT. It codes for CASSLTGMTDTQYF.

This clone was observed a handful of times. The chain is built from TRBV7-9 and TRBJ2-1; no firm D call. CDR1 is SEHNR and CDR2 is FQNEAQ in the germline V gene (reference sequence). Trimming cost V 5 bases and J 0 bases, with 14 bases left between them. This CDR3 is 16 amino acids long. The CDR3 coding sequence is TGTGCCAGCAGCAGCACCGAAATGAGCTCCTACAATGAGCAGTTCTTC. Translation: CASSSTEMSSYNEQFF. Complete variable domain (other parts from reference TRBV7-9 and TRBJ2-1): DTGVSQNPRHKITKRGQNVTFRCDPISEHNRLYWYRQTLGQGPEFLTYFQNEAQLEKSRLLSDRFSAERPKGSFSTLEIQRTEQGDSAMYLCASSSTEMSSYNEQFFGPGTRLTVL.

This clone was seen just once. The gene calls are TRBV5-6 and TRBJ1-2, with D tentatively TRBD1 (5 bases). The CDR3 runs 17 residues. CDR1 is SGHDT, CDR2 YYEEEE, per germline. Between the trimmed V and J ends, which lost 0 bases and 0 bases, there was a span of 15 bases. The CDR3 here is CASSLVGTGSANYGYTF. CDR3 nucleotides: TGTGCCAGCAGCTTGGTAGGGACCGGGAGTGCTAACTATGGCTACACCTTC.

The rearrangement joins TRBV28 to TRBJ2-5; no clear D. CDR1 is MDHEN, CDR2 SYDVKM, per germline. The CDR3 has 12 residues. V lost 2 bases to trimming and J lost 4 bases, with 5 bases between them. The CDR3 loop reads CASSLGVETQYF. The CDR3 nucleotides are TGTGCCAGCAGTTTAGGGGTAGAGACCCAGTACTTC.

This clone was counted at least ten times. The genes are TRBV6-5 and TRBJ2-7; the D gene is possibly TRBD1 (5 bases). This CDR3 is 13 amino acids long. Deletions cut 8 bases from V and 1 base from J, with 12 bases between. Germline V gives CDR1 MNHEY, CDR2 SVGAGI. The CDR3 coding sequence is TGTGCCAGCCGAAGACAGATGTCCTACGAGCAGTACTTC. This encodes CASRRQMSYEQYF.

The chain links TRBV5-1 to TRBJ2-3; TRBD1 aligns across 10 bases. Germline assignment: CDR1 SGHRS and CDR2 YFSETQ. V trimming: 4 bases; J trimming: 3 bases; junction bases outside the gene matches: 5. This CDR3 region has 15 residues. The CDR3 sequence: CASSQKDRGTDTQYF. CDR3 sequence (DNA): TGCGCCAGCAGCCAAAAGGACAGGGGGACAGATACGCAGTATTTT.

This clone was detected only a few times. The chain recombines TRBV2 with TRBJ2-6; tentative D call: TRBD2 (5 bases). CDR1 is SNHLY, CDR2 FYNNEI, per germline. This CDR3 is 14 amino acids long. The V gene lost 7 bases and the J gene lost 2 bases, with 9 bases spanning the gap. The CDR3 bases are TGTGCCAGCAAATCCGGGGCTGGGGCCAACGTCCTGACTTTC. Translation gives CASKSGAGANVLTF.

The chain joins TRBV27 to TRBJ1-1, with 9 bases identical to TRBD1. CDR3 size: 15 residues. The germline V gene has CDR1 MNHEY and CDR2 SMNVEV (reference sequence). Unmatched junction bases numbered 9, after V lost 5 bases and J lost 5 bases. The CDR3 spells CASSPLTGGGTEAFF. As DNA, the CDR3 is TGTGCCAGCAGTCCACTTACAGGGGGCGGGACTGAAGCTTTCTTT.

As concerns this clone: The same CDR3 can be traced to other DNA sequences in this sample. This chain joins TRBV5-1 and TRBJ2-5; a weak D match, TRBD1 (5 bases). Trimming shortened V by 0 bases and J by 4 bases, and 7 bases separated the two germline ends. The CDR3 contains 13 residues. Germline CDR1 and CDR2: SGHRS and YFSETQ. DNA for the CDR3: TGCGCCAGCAGCTTGGAAGGGGCAGAGACCCAGTACTTC. It encodes CASSLEGAETQYF.

The V call is TRBV6-1, the J call TRBJ2-1; 11 bases line up with TRBD2. The germline V gene encodes CDR1 MNHNS and CDR2 SASEGT. The CDR3 spans 15 residues. V lost 8 bases and J lost 0; bases outside the gene matches: 3. CDR3 sequence: CASLAGGISYNEQFF. CDR3 DNA: TGTGCCAGCCTAGCGGGAGGAATCTCCTACAATGAGCAGTTCTTC.

J is TRBJ1-5 and V is TRBV18, with a weak D call TRBD1 (5 bases). CDR3 length: 14 residues. Germline CDR1 KGHSH, CDR2 LQKENI. V gave up 2 bases and J gave up 6 bases, with 11 bases separating them. As DNA, the CDR3 is TGTGCCAGCTCACCAGAAGGGGTTATTCAGCCCCAGCATTTT. It yields the protein CASSPEGVIQPQHF.

This clone was detected a few times. The chain combines TRBV19 with TRBJ1-3; D not certain. The V and J ends lost 4 bases and 9 bases respectively, with 7 bases between them. CDR3 length: 11 amino acids. Germline loops: CDR1 LNHDA, CDR2 SQIVND (reference sequence). In DNA, the CDR3 is TGTGCCAGTAGTAGTGGAGTCACCATATATTTT. It codes for CASSSGVTIYF.

This clone has a handful of counts. The rearrangement joins TRBV27 to TRBJ2-7; D might be TRBD1 (6 bases). CDR1 is MNHEY and CDR2 is SMNVEV in the germline V gene (reference sequence). The CDR3 loop spans 16 amino acids. V shed 6 bases and J shed 4 bases, with 22 bases lying between them. CDR3 DNA: TGTGCCAGCAGATCTCCTAGCAGGGGTGTTCGTTACGAGCAGTACTTC. It encodes CASRSPSRGVRYEQYF.